These 2 T cell receptor beta chains were all obtained from the same sample, sequenced in a study of blood T cell repertoires in COVID-19. Sequenced by immunoSEQ multiplex PCR; TCRdb stores in-frame clones only, minus some. The sample lists approximately 230,000 clones, 86% occurring once. The sequencing input was peripheral blood. These receptors all come from a man aged 25 to 40 who had recovered from COVID-19.

This clone was found a few times. CDR3 amino acids: CASTDGGTTDTQYF. The CDR3 bases are TGTGCCAGTACTGACGGGGGGACCACAGATACGCAGTATTTT. The V and J genes are TRBV19 and TRBJ2-3; TRBD2 matches 7 bases. The CDR3 covers 14 residues. V lost 7 bases and J lost 2; bases outside the gene matches: 6. The germline V gene encodes CDR1 LNHDA and CDR2 SQIVND (reference sequence).

The chain recombines TRBV7-6 with TRBJ2-1; the match to TRBD2 covers 10 bases. V shed 5 bases and J 7 bases; nucleotides not matched to a gene: 20. Germline V gene data show CDR1 as SGHVS and CDR2 as FNYEAQ. The CDR3 is 19 amino acids. CDR3 nucleotides: TGTGCCAGCAGCCCCGCAGCGGGGGGGGGCCTTATGATTTGGAATGAGCAGTTCTTC. This sequence encodes CASSPAAGGGLMIWNEQFF.